This T cell receptor (beta chain) was identified during a study of T cell responses to AZD1222 COVID-19 vaccine. General study findings and limits: Donors, mostly white British, included more females; clonal diversity was possibly underestimated. Vaccine-associated CD4 TCRs spanned spike, dominant at 160-218 and 743-854. Nearly half of unique spike-specific TCRs reportedly avoided B.1.351 and B.1.1.7 mutated regions.

Concerning this clone itself: Its antigen is undetermined.

Generated by immunoSEQ multiplex PCR, the TCRdb table keeps only in-frame clones and is missing some. The sample yields around 120,000 clones, 85% to 90% seen once. Germline V gene sequence: CDR1 MNHEY, CDR2 SVGAGI. V was shortened by 7 bases and J by 6 bases, with 13 bases between the two germline ends. CDR3 length: 14 amino acids. The receptor was derived from an adult in good health. The chain carries TRBV6-5 and TRBJ1-6; possibly TRBD1 for D (6 bases). Here the sequenced sample was peripheral blood, taken on day 0 of AZD1222 vaccination. CDR3 in amino acids: CASTWGGGNSPLHF. The CDR3 DNA reads TGTGCCAGCACCTGGGGGGGCGGTAATTCACCCCTCCACTTT.